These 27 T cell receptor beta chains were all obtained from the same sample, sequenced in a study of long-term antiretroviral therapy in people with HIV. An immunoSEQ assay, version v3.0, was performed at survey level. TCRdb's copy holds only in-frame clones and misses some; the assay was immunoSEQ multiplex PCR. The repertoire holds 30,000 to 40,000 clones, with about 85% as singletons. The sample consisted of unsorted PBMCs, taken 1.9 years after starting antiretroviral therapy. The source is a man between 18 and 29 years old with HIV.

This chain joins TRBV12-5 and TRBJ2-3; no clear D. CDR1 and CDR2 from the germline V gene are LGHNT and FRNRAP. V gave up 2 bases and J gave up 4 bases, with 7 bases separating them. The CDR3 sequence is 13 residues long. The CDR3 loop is CASGLSNSDTQYF. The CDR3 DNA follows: TGTGCTAGTGGTTTGTCAAATTCAGATACGCAGTATTTT.

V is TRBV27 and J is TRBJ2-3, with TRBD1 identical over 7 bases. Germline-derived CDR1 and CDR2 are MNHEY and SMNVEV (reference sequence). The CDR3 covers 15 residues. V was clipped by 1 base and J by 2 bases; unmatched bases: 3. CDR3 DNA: TGTGCCAGCAGTTTATTCGGGACAGCCACAGATACGCAGTATTTT. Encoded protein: CASSLFGTATDTQYF.

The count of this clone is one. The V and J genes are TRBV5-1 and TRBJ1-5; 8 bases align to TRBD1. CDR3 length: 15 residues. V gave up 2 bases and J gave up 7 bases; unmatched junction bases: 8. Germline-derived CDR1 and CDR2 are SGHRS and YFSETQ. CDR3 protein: CASSLSTGGDQPQHF. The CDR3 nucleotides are TGCGCCAGCAGCTTATCCACAGGGGGGGACCAGCCCCAGCATTTT.

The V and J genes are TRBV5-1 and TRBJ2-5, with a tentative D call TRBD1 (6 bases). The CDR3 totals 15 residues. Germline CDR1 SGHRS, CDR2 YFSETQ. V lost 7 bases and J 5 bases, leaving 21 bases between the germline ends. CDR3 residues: CASQGTISPTETQYF. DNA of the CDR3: TGCGCCAGCCAGGGGACCATCTCCCCCACGGAGACCCAGTACTTC.

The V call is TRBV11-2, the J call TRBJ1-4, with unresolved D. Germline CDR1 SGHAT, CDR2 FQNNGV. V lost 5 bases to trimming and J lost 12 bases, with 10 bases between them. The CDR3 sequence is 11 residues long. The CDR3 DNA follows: TGTGCCAGCAGCAACCTCGCGGAACTGTTTTTT. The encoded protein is CASSNLAELFF.

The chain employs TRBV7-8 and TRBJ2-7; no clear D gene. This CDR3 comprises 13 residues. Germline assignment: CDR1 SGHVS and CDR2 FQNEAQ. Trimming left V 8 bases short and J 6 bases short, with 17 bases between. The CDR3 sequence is CASALGPTAEQYV. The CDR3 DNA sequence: TGTGCCAGCGCCCTCGGGCCCACTGCCGAGCAGTACGTC.

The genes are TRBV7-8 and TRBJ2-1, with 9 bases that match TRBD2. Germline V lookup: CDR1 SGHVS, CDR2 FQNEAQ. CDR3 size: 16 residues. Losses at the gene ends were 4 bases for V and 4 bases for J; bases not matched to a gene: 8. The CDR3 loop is CASSSTLAGTYNEQFF. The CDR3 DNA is TGTGCCAGCAGCTCAACTCTAGCGGGAACGTACAATGAGCAGTTCTTC.

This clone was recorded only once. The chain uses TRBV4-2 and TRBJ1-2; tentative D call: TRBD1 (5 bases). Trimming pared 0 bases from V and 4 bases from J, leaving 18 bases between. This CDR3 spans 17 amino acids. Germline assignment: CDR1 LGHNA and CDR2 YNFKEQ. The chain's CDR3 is CASSQEVTGGTLYGYTF. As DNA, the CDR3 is TGTGCCAGCAGCCAAGAAGTCACAGGTGGAACTCTCTATGGCTACACCTTC.

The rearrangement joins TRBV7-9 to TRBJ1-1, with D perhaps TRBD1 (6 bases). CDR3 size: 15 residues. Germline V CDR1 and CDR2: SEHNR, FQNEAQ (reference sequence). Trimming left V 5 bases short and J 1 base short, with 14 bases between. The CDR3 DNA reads TGTGCCAGCAGCCCCGAGGGGGTCACGAACACTGAAGCTTTCTTT. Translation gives CASSPEGVTNTEAFF. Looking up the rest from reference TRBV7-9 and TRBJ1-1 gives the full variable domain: DTGVSQNPRHKITKRGQNVTFRCDPISEHNRLYWYRQTLGQGPEFLTYFQNEAQLEKSRLLSDRFSAERPKGSFSTLEIQRTEQGDSAMYLCASSPEGVTNTEAFFGQGTRLTVV.

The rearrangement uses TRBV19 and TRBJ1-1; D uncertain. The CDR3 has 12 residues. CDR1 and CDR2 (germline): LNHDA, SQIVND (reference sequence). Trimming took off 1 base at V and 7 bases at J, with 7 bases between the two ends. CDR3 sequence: CASSIGLGEAFF. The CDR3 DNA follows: TGTGCCAGTAGTATAGGGCTGGGTGAAGCTTTCTTT. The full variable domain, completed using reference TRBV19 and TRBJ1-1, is DGGITQSPKYLFRKEGQNVTLSCEQNLNHDAMYWYRQDPGQGLRLIYYSQIVNDFQKGDIAEGYSVSREKKESFPLTVTSAQKNPTAFYLCASSIGLGEAFFGQGTRLTVV.

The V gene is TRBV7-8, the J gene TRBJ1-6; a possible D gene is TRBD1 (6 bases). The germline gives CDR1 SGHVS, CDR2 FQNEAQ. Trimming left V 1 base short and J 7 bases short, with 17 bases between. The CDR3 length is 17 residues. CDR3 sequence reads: CASSLVSGGTGNSPLHF. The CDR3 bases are TGTGCCAGCAGCTTAGTGTCCGGGGGCACGGGCAATTCACCCCTCCACTTT.

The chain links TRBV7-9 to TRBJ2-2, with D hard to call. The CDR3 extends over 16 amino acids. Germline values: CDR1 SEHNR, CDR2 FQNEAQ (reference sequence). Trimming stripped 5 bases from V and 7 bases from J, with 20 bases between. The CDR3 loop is CASSIPGVVVGGELFF. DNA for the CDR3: TGTGCCAGCAGCATTCCCGGCGTGGTCGTTGGCGGGGAGCTGTTTTTT.

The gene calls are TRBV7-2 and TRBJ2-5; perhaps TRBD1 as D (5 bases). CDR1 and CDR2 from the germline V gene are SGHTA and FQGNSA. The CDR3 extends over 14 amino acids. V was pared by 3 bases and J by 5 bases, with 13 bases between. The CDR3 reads CASSFVPGKETQYF. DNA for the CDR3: TGTGCCAGCAGCTTCGTTCCAGGGAAGGAGACCCAGTACTTC.

The DNA for the CDR3 is TGTGCCAGCGCCGACAGGGGGAACACTGAAGCTTTCTTT. Residues: CASADRGNTEAFF. The chain joins TRBV7-3 to TRBJ1-1, with TRBD1 identical over 8 bases. The J segment lost 1 base and the V segment lost 8 bases, leaving 3 bases of the junction unmatched. This CDR3 has 13 residues. Germline CDR1 SGHTA, CDR2 FQGTGA.

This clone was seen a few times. CDR3 nucleotides: TGTGCCAGCAGTAGGGGACACCAGAACACTGAAGCTTTCTTT. Translating it yields CASSRGHQNTEAFF. V gene TRBV27 combines with J gene TRBJ1-1, with D tentatively TRBD1 (6 bases). Trimming cost V 5 bases and J 1 base, with 11 bases left between them. Germline loops: CDR1 MNHEY, CDR2 SMNVEV (reference sequence). The CDR3 extends over 14 amino acids.

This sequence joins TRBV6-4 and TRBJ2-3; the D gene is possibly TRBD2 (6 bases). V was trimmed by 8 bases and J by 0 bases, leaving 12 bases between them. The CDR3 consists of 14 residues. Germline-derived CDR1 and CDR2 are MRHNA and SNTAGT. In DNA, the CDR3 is TGTGCCAGCGCGAGCGGGCCTAGCACAGATACGCAGTATTTT. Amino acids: CASASGPSTDTQYF.

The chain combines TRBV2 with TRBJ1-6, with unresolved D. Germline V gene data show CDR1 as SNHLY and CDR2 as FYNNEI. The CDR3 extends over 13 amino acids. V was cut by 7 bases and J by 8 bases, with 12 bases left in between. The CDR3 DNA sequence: TGTGCCAGCATAAAGGTGACTCATTCACCCCTCCACTTT. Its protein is CASIKVTHSPLHF. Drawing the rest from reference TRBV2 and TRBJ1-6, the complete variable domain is EPEVTQTPSHQVTQMGQEVILRCVPISNHLYFYWYRQILGQKVEFLVSFYNNEISEKSEIFDDQFSVERPDGSNFTLKIRSTKLEDSAMYFCASIKVTHSPLHFGNGTRLTVT.

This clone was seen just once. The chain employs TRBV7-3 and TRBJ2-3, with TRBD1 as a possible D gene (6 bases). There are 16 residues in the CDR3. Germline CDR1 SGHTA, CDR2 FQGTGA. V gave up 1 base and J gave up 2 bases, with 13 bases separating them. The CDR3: CASSLSWNRDTDTQYF. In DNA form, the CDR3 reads TGTGCCAGCAGCTTAAGTTGGAACAGGGACACAGATACGCAGTATTTT. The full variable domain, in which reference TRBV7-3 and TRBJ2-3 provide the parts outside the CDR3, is GAGVSQTPSNKVTEKGKYVELRCDPISGHTALYWYRQSLGQGPEFLIYFQGTGAADDSGLPNDRFFAVRPEGSVSTLKIQRTERGDSAVYLCASSLSWNRDTDTQYFGPGTRLTVL.

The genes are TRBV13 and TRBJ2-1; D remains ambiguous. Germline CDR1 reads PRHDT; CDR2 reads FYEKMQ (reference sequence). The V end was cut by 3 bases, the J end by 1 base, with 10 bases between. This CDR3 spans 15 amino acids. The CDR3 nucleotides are TGTGCCAGCAGCTTTTGGGCGGCGTCCTACAATGAGCAGTTCTTC. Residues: CASSFWAASYNEQFF.

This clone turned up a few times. CDR3 DNA: TGTGCCAGCAGCCCCGACAGGGGAAGGGGCACAGATACGCAGTATTTT. This codes for CASSPDRGRGTDTQYF. The chain couples TRBV7-6 to TRBJ2-3; 8 positions agree with TRBD1. This CDR3 has 16 residues. Trimming removed 5 bases from V and 1 base from J; junction bases left unmatched: 8. Per germline, CDR1 SGHVS and CDR2 FNYEAQ.

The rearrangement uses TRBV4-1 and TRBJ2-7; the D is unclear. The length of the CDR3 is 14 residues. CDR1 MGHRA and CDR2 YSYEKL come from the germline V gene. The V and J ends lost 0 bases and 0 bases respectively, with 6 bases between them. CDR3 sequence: CASSQEGLSYEQYF. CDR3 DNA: TGCGCCAGCAGCCAAGAAGGCCTCTCCTACGAGCAGTACTTC.

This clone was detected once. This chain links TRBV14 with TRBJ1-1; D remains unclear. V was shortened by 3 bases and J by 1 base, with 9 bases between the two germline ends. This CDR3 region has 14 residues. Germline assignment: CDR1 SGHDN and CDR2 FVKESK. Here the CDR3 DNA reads TGTGCCAGCAGCCAGAACAACAGGAACACTGAAGCTTTCTTT. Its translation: CASSQNNRNTEAFF.

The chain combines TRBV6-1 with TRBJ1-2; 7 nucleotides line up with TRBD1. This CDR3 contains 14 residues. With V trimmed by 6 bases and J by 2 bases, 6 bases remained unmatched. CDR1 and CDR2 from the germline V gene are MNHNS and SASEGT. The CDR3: CASSNAQGNYGYTF. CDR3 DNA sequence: TGTGCCAGCAGCAACGCACAGGGGAACTATGGCTACACCTTC.

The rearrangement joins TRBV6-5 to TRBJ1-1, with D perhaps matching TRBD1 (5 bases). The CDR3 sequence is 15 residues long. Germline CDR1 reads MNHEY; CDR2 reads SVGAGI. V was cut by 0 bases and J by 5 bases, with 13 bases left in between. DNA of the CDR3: TGTGCCAGCAGTTACTCGGGGGGATTGCATACTGAAGCTTTCTTT. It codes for CASSYSGGLHTEAFF.

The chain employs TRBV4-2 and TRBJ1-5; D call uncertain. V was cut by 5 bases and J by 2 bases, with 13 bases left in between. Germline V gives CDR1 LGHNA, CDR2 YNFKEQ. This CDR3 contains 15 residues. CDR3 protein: CASSDIVSGNQPQHF. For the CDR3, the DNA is TGTGCCAGCAGCGACATCGTGTCTGGCAATCAGCCCCAGCATTTT.

CDR3 sequence (DNA): TGTGCCAGCAACCGAATGAACACTGAAGCTTTCTTT. It translates to CASNRMNTEAFF. The genes are TRBV28 and TRBJ1-1; D uncertain. Trimming stripped 7 bases from V and 0 bases from J, with 6 bases between. CDR3 length equals 12 residues. Germline lookup yields CDR1 MDHEN and CDR2 SYDVKM.

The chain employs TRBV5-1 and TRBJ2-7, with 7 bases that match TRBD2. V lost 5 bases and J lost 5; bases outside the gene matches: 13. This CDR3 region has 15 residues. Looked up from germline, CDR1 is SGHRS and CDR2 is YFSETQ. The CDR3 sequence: CASSSGTPGRDEQYF. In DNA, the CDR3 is TGCGCCAGCAGTTCCGGGACGCCAGGGAGGGACGAGCAGTACTTC.